This TCR beta chain appears in the sequencing data of a study of T cell responses to AZD1222 COVID-19 vaccine. Trimming took 5 bases from V and 4 from J, leaving 11 bases between them. Per germline, CDR1 MNHEY and CDR2 SMNVEV (reference sequence). The CDR3 spans 14 residues. This table comes from immunoSEQ multiplex PCR, and its TCRdb copy is limited to in-frame clones, with some not included. The table records fewer than 180,000 clones, roughly 90% of them present only once. The sample was peripheral blood, taken 28 days after the second AZD1222 dose. The receptor was isolated from an adult who received the AZD1222 COVID-19 vaccine. The rearrangement uses TRBV27 and TRBJ1-4, with D possibly TRBD1 on 6 matching bases. The CDR3 DNA follows: TGTGCCAGCAGTCAGACAGGTTTTAATGAAAAACTGTTTTTT. Translation: CASSQTGFNEKLFF.